The 32 T cell receptor beta chains below all came from one sample that was sequenced in a study of blood T cell repertoires in COVID-19. The protocol was immunoSEQ multiplex PCR, while the TCRdb copy is restricted to in-frame clones and leaves out a portion. The sample includes 130,000 to 150,000 clones, roughly 86% of them seen just once. The specimen sequenced was peripheral blood. The receptors stem from a human donor in a cohort sampled during active COVID-19.

This chain links TRBV3-1 (or the pseudogene TRBV3-2) with TRBJ2-4, with a weak D call TRBD2 (6 bases). This CDR3 is built from 14 residues. Germline values: CDR1 LGHDT, CDR2 YNNKEL (reference sequence). V was trimmed by 2 bases and J by 1 base, leaving 6 bases between them. The DNA for the CDR3 is TGTGCCAGCAGCCAAAGCGGGGCCAAAAACATTCAGTACTTC. Its translation: CASSQSGAKNIQYF.

The chain combines TRBV18 with TRBJ2-7; no reliable D call. This CDR3 region has 13 residues. Trimming cost V 3 bases and J 0 bases, with 6 bases left between them. Germline V gene lookup returns CDR1 KGHSH and CDR2 LQKENI. The CDR3 nucleotides read TGTGCCAGCTCACCGGGCAGCTCCTACGAGCAGTACTTC. Its protein product is CASSPGSSYEQYF. Full variable domain (rest looked up from reference TRBV18 and TRBJ2-7): NAGVMQNPRHLVRRRGQEARLRCSPMKGHSHVYWYRQLPEEGLKFMVYLQKENIIDESGMPKERFSAEFPKEGPSILRIQQVVRGDSAAYFCASSPGSSYEQYFGPGTRLTVT.

The chain has TRBV19 and TRBJ2-1; 10 bases fit TRBD2. Losses at the gene ends were 6 bases for V and 10 bases for J; bases not matched to a gene: 9. This CDR3 is 14 amino acids long. The germline gives CDR1 LNHDA, CDR2 SQIVND (reference sequence). CDR3 protein: CASSISGGAGEQFF. The CDR3, as DNA: TGTGCCAGTAGCATAAGCGGGGGGGCCGGCGAGCAGTTCTTC. Complete variable domain (other parts from reference TRBV19 and TRBJ2-1): DGGITQSPKYLFRKEGQNVTLSCEQNLNHDAMYWYRQDPGQGLRLIYYSQIVNDFQKGDIAEGYSVSREKKESFPLTVTSAQKNPTAFYLCASSISGGAGEQFFGPGTRLTVL.

The gene calls are TRBV7-9 and TRBJ2-1; 12 bases map to TRBD2. With 4 bases clipped from V and 8 bases from J, the junction kept 6 bases outside the gene matches. This CDR3 spans 15 amino acids. CDR1 is SEHNR and CDR2 is FQNEAQ in the germline V gene (reference sequence). CDR3 bases: TGTGCCAGCAGCTATACTAGCGGGAGGATCGATGAGCAGTTCTTC. Translation: CASSYTSGRIDEQFF.

This clone occurred once. The CDR3 DNA follows: TGTGCCAGCAGCCAAGATGCGGACAGCTCCTACGAGCAGTACTTC. As protein: CASSQDADSSYEQYF. The rearrangement joins TRBV4-2 to TRBJ2-7, with D perhaps matching TRBD1 (6 bases). This CDR3 contains 15 residues. From germline, CDR1 is LGHNA and CDR2 YNFKEQ. V gave up 0 bases and J gave up 0 bases, with 9 bases separating them.

The V gene is TRBV5-1, the J gene TRBJ2-2, with a possible D match to TRBD2 (6 bases). This CDR3 has 14 residues. V was pared by 5 bases and J by 3 bases, with 11 bases between. Per the germline V gene, CDR1 is SGHRS and CDR2 is YFSETQ. The chain's CDR3 is CASRSDYYTGELFF. The CDR3 DNA reads as TGCGCCAGCAGATCGGACTACTACACCGGGGAGCTGTTTTTT.

The CDR3 DNA reads TGTGCCAGCAGCAAGGCTAGACAGGGCGGTTATGGCTACACCTTC. It translates to CASSKARQGGYGYTF. The rearrangement uses TRBV5-4 and TRBJ1-2; 7 bases are shared with TRBD1. V was clipped by 4 bases and J by 5 bases; unmatched bases: 11. Per the germline V gene, CDR1 is SGHNT and CDR2 is YYREEE (reference sequence). The CDR3 has 15 residues.

V usage is TRBV25-1 and J usage is TRBJ2-1; TRBD1 matches at 9 bases. Germline CDR1 MGHDK, CDR2 SYGVNS. The CDR3 loop spans 14 amino acids. V was pared by 4 bases and J by 7 bases, with 5 bases of the junction left unmatched. DNA of the CDR3: TGTGCCAGCAGTGCTTCACAGGGGGCAAATGAGCAGTTCTTC. This codes for CASSASQGANEQFF.

The chain has TRBV28 and TRBJ1-6; D is unclear. This CDR3 spans 12 amino acids. CDR1 is MDHEN and CDR2 is SYDVKM in the germline V gene. Trimming removed 7 bases from V and 7 bases from J, with 8 bases in between. The CDR3 coding sequence is TGTGCCAGCAAAACTATAAATTCACCCCTCCACTTT. This gives the protein CASKTINSPLHF.

This rearrangement joins TRBV5-4 to TRBJ2-4, with 7 bases lining up with TRBD1. V lost 2 bases, J lost 7 bases, and 9 bases stayed unmatched. Per the germline V gene, CDR1 is SGHNT and CDR2 is YYREEE (reference sequence). This CDR3 spans 15 amino acids. CDR3 residues: CASSFRSQGENIQYF. CDR3 DNA: TGTGCCAGCAGCTTTCGGTCTCAGGGGGAGAACATTCAGTACTTC.

The gene calls are TRBV7-9 and TRBJ2-1; TRBD1 aligns across 10 bases. The V and J ends lost 4 bases and 4 bases, in that order; junction bases with no gene match: 10. The germline gives CDR1 SEHNR, CDR2 FQNEAQ (reference sequence). The CDR3 runs to 17 residues. The DNA for the CDR3 is TGTGCCAGCAGCTCCGACAGGGGGCCTTACAGATACAATGAGCAGTTCTTC. This gives the protein CASSSDRGPYRYNEQFF.

This chain joins TRBV5-1 and TRBJ2-4; D unclear. Trimming took off 3 bases at V and 0 bases at J, with 10 bases between the two ends. This CDR3 has 15 residues. Germline-derived CDR1 and CDR2 are SGHRS and YFSETQ. The CDR3 nucleotides are TGCGCCAGCAGCTCGCACAGTGTAGCCAAAAACATTCAGTACTTC. Translated, it gives CASSSHSVAKNIQYF.

V gene TRBV6-5 combines with J gene TRBJ1-2, with 7 bases identical to TRBD1. The V segment lost 5 bases and the J segment 4 bases; nucleotides outside the gene matches: 4. Germline values: CDR1 MNHEY, CDR2 SVGAGI. The CDR3 extends over 13 amino acids. This CDR3 reads CASSPGQLYGYTF. CDR3 sequence (DNA): TGTGCCAGCAGTCCGGGACAGCTCTATGGCTACACCTTC.

This clone was seen once. The V gene is TRBV5-1, the J gene TRBJ1-6, with TRBD1 as a possible D gene (6 bases). V was clipped by 0 bases and J by 5 bases, with 6 bases between them. The CDR3 has 14 amino acids. The germline V gene has CDR1 SGHRS and CDR2 YFSETQ. The CDR3 protein is CASSLAGDNSPLHF. CDR3 coding DNA: TGCGCCAGCAGCTTGGCAGGGGATAATTCACCCCTCCACTTT. Based on the CDR3 plus reference TRBV5-1 and TRBJ1-6, the full variable domain is KAGVTQTPRYLIKTRGQQVTLSCSPISGHRSVSWYQQTPGQGLQFLFEYFSETQRNKGNFPGRFSGRQFSNSRSEMNVSTLELGDSALYLCASSLAGDNSPLHFGNGTRLTVT.

The genes are TRBV2 and TRBJ1-1; D perhaps matches TRBD1 (6 bases). V lost 4 bases and J lost 2, with 14 bases in between. The CDR3 contains 15 residues. CDR1 and CDR2 (germline): SNHLY, FYNNEI. CDR3: CASSGAGTINTEAFF. DNA of the CDR3: TGTGCCAGCAGTGGGGCAGGGACAATCAACACTGAAGCTTTCTTT.

V and J are TRBV5-1 and TRBJ1-2; D perhaps matches TRBD1 (5 bases). Trimming cost V 1 base and J 5 bases, with 15 bases left between them. Germline assignment: CDR1 SGHRS and CDR2 YFSETQ. This CDR3 region has 15 residues. CDR3 nucleotides: TGCGCCAGCAGCTTGTCTGGGGCCCCGGCTTATGGCTACACCTTC. Residues: CASSLSGAPAYGYTF.

J is TRBJ1-1 and V is TRBV19, with D perhaps matching TRBD1 (5 bases). Germline assignment: CDR1 LNHDA and CDR2 SQIVND (reference sequence). The CDR3 loop spans 12 amino acids. CDR3 in DNA: TGTGCTCCGAACGGGGGGTACACTGAAGCTTTCTTT. Translation gives CAPNGGYTEAFF.

The rearrangement joins TRBV5-5 to TRBJ1-5; a weak D match, TRBD1 (6 bases). This CDR3 has 14 residues. Deletions cut 2 bases from V and 2 bases from J, with 8 bases between. The germline V gene encodes CDR1 SGHKS and CDR2 YYEKEE (reference sequence). The CDR3 region has the DNA TGTGCCAGCAGCTTTTCAGGGGGCAATCAGCCCCAGCATTTT. Protein: CASSFSGGNQPQHF.

V gene TRBV18 combines with J gene TRBJ1-2; 7 bases map to TRBD1. V dropped 1 base and J dropped 8; count of bases not matched to a gene: 10. The germline CDR1 and CDR2 sequences are KGHSH and LQKENI. This CDR3 region has 15 residues. The CDR3 DNA follows: TGTGCCAGCTCACCACTTGGCGGGACAGAAGAGGGCTACACCTTC. The encoded protein is CASSPLGGTEEGYTF.

This clone was recorded only once. This chain connects TRBV7-2 to TRBJ2-1, with 10 bases that match TRBD2. The CDR3 covers 15 residues. The V gene's germline CDR1 is SGHTA and CDR2 FQGNSA. The J segment lost 7 bases and the V segment lost 6 bases, leaving 9 bases of the junction unmatched. The CDR3 here is CASRAAGGRVNEQFF. The DNA of the CDR3 is TGTGCCAGCAGAGCAGCGGGGGGGCGGGTGAATGAGCAGTTCTTC.

This CDR3 reads CASSIGQDTEAFF. CDR3 in DNA: TGCGCCAGCAGCATAGGACAGGACACTGAAGCTTTCTTT. This chain joins TRBV5-1 and TRBJ1-1; TRBD1 matches at 7 bases. The CDR3 runs 13 residues. Germline V CDR1 and CDR2: SGHRS, YFSETQ. J gave up 3 bases and V 4 bases, and 3 bases lay outside the gene matches.

In this sample, this clone turned up once. The J gene is TRBJ2-5, the V gene TRBV7-9; D call uncertain. CDR1 and CDR2 (germline): SEHNR, FQNEAQ (reference sequence). There are 11 residues in the CDR3. Trimming took 7 bases from V and 5 from J, leaving 8 bases between them. This chain's CDR3 is CASMRMETQYF. DNA of the CDR3: TGTGCCAGCATGAGGATGGAGACCCAGTACTTC.

This chain links TRBV5-4 with TRBJ1-1; TRBD1 agrees at 7 bases. The CDR3 consists of 15 residues. Germline lookup yields CDR1 SGHNT and CDR2 YYREEE (reference sequence). The trim removed 4 bases at V and 6 bases at J, leaving 12 bases unmatched. This chain's CDR3 is CASSIPGGKVPEAFF. The CDR3 coding sequence is TGTGCCAGCAGCATTCCAGGGGGTAAGGTCCCTGAAGCTTTCTTT.

The count of this clone is one. The chain uses TRBV6-2 or TRBV6-3 and TRBJ2-3; a possible D gene is TRBD2 (6 bases). Germline CDR1 and CDR2: MNHEY and SVGEGT. This CDR3 is built from 18 residues. V shed 3 bases and J shed 0 bases, with 19 bases lying between them. In DNA, the CDR3 is TGTGCCAGCAGTTATAGGCGGGAACCACGGGCAAGCACAGATACGCAGTATTTT. As protein: CASSYRREPRASTDTQYF.

V usage is TRBV19 and J usage is TRBJ2-3, with a possible D match to TRBD1 (5 bases). Per germline, CDR1 LNHDA and CDR2 SQIVND (reference sequence). V was trimmed by 3 bases and J by 0 bases, leaving 13 bases between them. This CDR3 comprises 16 residues. CDR3 nucleotides: TGTGCCAGTAGTATTCGACAGACCGATAGCACAGATACGCAGTATTTT. Protein: CASSIRQTDSTDTQYF.

The chain couples TRBV28 to TRBJ1-1; TRBD1 agrees at 8 bases. The CDR3 spans 13 residues. Germline trimming cut 6 bases from V and 5 bases from J; bases unmatched to any gene: 5. CDR1 is MDHEN and CDR2 is SYDVKM in the germline V gene. CDR3 nucleotide sequence: TGTGCCAGCAGCCAGGGGGCTCGGACTGAAGCTTTCTTT. Protein: CASSQGARTEAFF.

Only one count was recorded for this clone. The chain combines TRBV3-1 (or the pseudogene TRBV3-2) with TRBJ2-1, with D perhaps TRBD2 (6 bases). CDR1 is LGHDT, CDR2 YNNKEL, per germline (reference sequence). V dropped 4 bases and J dropped 5 bases, with 15 bases sitting between them. The CDR3 consists of 15 residues. CDR3 nucleotides: TGTGCCAGCAGCCCGCCAACCAGGGAGGACAATGAGCAGTTCTTC. This encodes CASSPPTREDNEQFF.

This rearrangement joins TRBV4-3 to TRBJ2-2; TRBD2 might be the D (5 bases). The V gene's germline CDR1 is LGHNA and CDR2 YSLEER. CDR3 length: 15 residues. Trimming took off 0 bases at V and 6 bases at J, with 11 bases between the two ends. The CDR3 spells CASSQDRGPPGELFF. The DNA for the CDR3 is TGCGCCAGCAGCCAAGATAGAGGGCCCCCCGGGGAGCTGTTTTTT.

The genes are TRBV21-1 and TRBJ2-2; the DNA was not compared with TRBD1, the D call given in the table. TRBV21-1 is a pseudogene locus. The CDR3 has 17 residues. The chain's CDR3 is CASSKGSGTANTGELFF. The CDR3 DNA reads TGTGCCAGCAGCAAAGGTTCCGGGACAGCGAACACCGGGGAGCTGTTTTTT.

The V and J genes are TRBV29-1 and TRBJ1-5; D gene uncertain. V lost 0 bases, J lost 7 bases, and 16 bases lay in between. This CDR3 comprises 15 residues. Germline V gene sequence: CDR1 SQVTM, CDR2 ANQGSEA. The CDR3 is CSVEESSGVGQPQHF. CDR3 in DNA: TGCAGCGTTGAAGAAAGTTCCGGGGTCGGGCAGCCCCAGCATTTT.

The V and J genes are TRBV3-1 (or the pseudogene TRBV3-2) and TRBJ2-5; tentative D call: TRBD2 (5 bases). The CDR3 contains 14 residues. Germline assignment: CDR1 LGHDT and CDR2 YNNKEL (reference sequence). The V and J ends lost 1 base and 4 bases respectively, with 10 bases between them. The CDR3 DNA reads as TGTGCCAGCAGCCAAGTCCACGGGGTAGAGACCCAGTACTTC. It specifies CASSQVHGVETQYF.

The rearrangement joins TRBV9 to TRBJ2-1, with D possibly matching TRBD2 (5 bases). This CDR3 is 16 amino acids long. Trimming took off 0 bases at V and 7 bases at J, with 17 bases between the two ends. Germline CDR1 reads SGDLS; CDR2 reads YYNGEE. In DNA form, the CDR3 reads TGTGCCAGCAGCGTAGTCGTGAGGAGGCCTGGAAATGAGCAGTTCTTC. Translation gives CASSVVVRRPGNEQFF.